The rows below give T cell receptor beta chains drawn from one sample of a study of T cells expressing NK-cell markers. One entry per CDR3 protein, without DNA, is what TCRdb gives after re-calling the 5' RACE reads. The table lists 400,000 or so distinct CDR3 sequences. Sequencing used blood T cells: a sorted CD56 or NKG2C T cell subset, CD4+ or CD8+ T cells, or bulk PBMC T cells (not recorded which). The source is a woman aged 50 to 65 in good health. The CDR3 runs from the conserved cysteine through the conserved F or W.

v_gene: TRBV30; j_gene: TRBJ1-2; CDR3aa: CAWSGEASNYGYTF
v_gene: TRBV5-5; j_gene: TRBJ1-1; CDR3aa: CASSFHGVNTEAFF
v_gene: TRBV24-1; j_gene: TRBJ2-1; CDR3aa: CATSDLPGNEQFF
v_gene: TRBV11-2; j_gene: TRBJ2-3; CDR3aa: CASSFGGASTDTQYF
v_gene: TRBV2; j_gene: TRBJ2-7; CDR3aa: CASSLTGGSYEQYF
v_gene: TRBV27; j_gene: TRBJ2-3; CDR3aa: CASSLSTGPGTSASHTQYF
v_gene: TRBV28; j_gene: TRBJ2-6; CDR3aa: CASSSNPGGLTNVLTF
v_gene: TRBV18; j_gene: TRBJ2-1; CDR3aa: CASSPQFRGEQFF
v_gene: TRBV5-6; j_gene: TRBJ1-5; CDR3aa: CASSLRTGVNQPQHF
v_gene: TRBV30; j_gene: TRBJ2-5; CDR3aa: CPSAGFQETQYF
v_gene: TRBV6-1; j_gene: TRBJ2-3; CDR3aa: CASKGDSTDTQYF
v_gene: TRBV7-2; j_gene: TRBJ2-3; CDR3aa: CASSLGASPTQYF
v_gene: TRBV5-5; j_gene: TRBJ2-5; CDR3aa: CASSLGSGLYQETQYF
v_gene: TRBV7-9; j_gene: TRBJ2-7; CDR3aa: CASSSPGLTVSYEQYF
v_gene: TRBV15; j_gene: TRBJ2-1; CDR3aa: CATSRVGSGRVYNEQFF
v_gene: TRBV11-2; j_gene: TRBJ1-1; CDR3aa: CASSRQGGTEAFF
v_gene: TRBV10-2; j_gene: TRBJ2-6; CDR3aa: CASSAGQGSLIGANVLTF
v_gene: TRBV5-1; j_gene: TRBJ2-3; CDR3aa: CASSPPSLYTDTQYF
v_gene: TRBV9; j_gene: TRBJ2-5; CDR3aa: CASSAMPYQETQYF
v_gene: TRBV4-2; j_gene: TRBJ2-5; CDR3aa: CASSPLAGLQETQYF
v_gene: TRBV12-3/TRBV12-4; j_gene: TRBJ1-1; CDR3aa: CASSRPGQAEAFF
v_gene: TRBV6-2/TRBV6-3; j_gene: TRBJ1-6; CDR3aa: CASSIPGPPNSPLHF
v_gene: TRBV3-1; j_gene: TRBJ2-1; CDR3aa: CASSQFGTGYNEQFF
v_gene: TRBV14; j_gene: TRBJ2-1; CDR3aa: CASSQDLRGSSYNEQFF
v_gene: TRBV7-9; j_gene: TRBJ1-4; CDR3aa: CASSLEGREKLFF
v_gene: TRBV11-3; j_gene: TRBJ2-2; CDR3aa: CASSLNEGEGLAGELFF
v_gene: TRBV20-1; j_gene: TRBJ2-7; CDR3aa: CSAPTVSGNYEQYF
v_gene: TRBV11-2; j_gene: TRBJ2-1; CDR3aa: CASSLGDGSEQFF
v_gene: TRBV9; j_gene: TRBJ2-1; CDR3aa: CASSVGEGLANFGEQFF
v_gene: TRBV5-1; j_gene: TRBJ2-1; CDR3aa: CASQKLIGTADNEQFF
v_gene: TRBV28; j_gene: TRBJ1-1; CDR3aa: CASKGHVNTEAFF
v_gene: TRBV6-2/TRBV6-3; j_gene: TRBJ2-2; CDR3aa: CASSYTAFPWGSAGTGELFF
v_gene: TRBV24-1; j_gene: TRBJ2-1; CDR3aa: CATSDRDASYNEQFF
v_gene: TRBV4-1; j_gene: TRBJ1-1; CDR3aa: CASSQDVAGLTEAFF
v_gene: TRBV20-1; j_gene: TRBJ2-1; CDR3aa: CSAKPPPGQGSSEQFF